These T cell receptor beta chains were read from a single sample in a study of cytomegalovirus exposure and HLA in healthy donors. Assay: immunoSEQ multiplex PCR; the TCRdb copy retains only in-frame clones and omits some. The sample lists about 120,000 clones, 60% to 80% occurring once. Specimen: PBMCs. The receptors were sampled from a man aged 25-45 years in good health and CMV-seronegative. Both conserved end residues are part of each CDR3. A D gene is named only where the DNA matches it firmly. Expanded clones are given a class, and other clones once, few, many or no size at all.

cdr3_nt	cdr3_aa	j_call	clone_size	d_call	v_call
TGTGCCAGCTGGAACAGGGTCACCGGGGAGCTGTTTTTT	CASWNRVTGELFF	TRBJ2-2	.	.	TRBV2
TGCGCCAGCAGCCTCTGGACTAGCGGGGGCGAGCAGTACTTC	CASSLWTSGGEQYF	TRBJ2-7	.	TRBD2	TRBV5-1
TGTGCCAGTCCGTTTAGATGGGGCGACAGGGGCAGGAATCAGCCCCAGCATTTT	CASPFRWGDRGRNQPQHF	TRBJ1-5	.	TRBD1	TRBV7-9
TGTGCCAGCAAGGGGGTCGGAGAGACCCAGTACTTC	CASKGVGETQYF	TRBJ2-5	few	.	TRBV2
TGTGCCAGCAGCTTAGTGCGACAGGGGGGCACAGATACGCAGTATTTT	CASSLVRQGGTDTQYF	TRBJ2-3	.	TRBD1	TRBV7-8
TGTGCCAGCAGGCCATCGACAGCAAGGCTCTATAATTCACCCCTCCACTTT	CASRPSTARLYNSPLHF	TRBJ1-6	.	.	TRBV2
TGCGCCAGCAGCCAAGGTGCGCTAGCGGTAGATACGCAGTATTTT	CASSQGALAVDTQYF	TRBJ2-3	once	TRBD2	TRBV4-3
TGTGCCAGCAGTTTCGGCACAGGATACAATCAGCCCCAGCATTTT	CASSFGTGYNQPQHF	TRBJ1-5	.	.	TRBV27
TGTGCCAGCAGCTTAAGGCGCGGTGCTAGCACAGATACGCAGTATTTT	CASSLRRGASTDTQYF	TRBJ2-3	.	.	TRBV7-3
TGTGCCAGCAGCCCGGGCTCCTACGAGCAGTACTTC	CASSPGSYEQYF	TRBJ2-7	.	.	TRBV9
TGTGCCAGCAGCTTGGTAGGGACAGGGTACTACGAGCAGTACTTC	CASSLVGTGYYEQYF	TRBJ2-7	many	TRBD1	TRBV5-4
TGTGCCACCCTACGAATGGGGAGGAGCACAGATACGCAGTATTTT	CATLRMGRSTDTQYF	TRBJ2-3	.	.	TRBV15
TGTGCCAGCAGCTCAGGGCTGAACACTGAAGCTTTCTTT	CASSSGLNTEAFF	TRBJ1-1	few	.	TRBV11-3
TGTGCCAGCAGCGAGGGGTGGGGGGGGGACACTGAAGCTTTCTTT	CASSEGWGGDTEAFF	TRBJ1-1	.	.	TRBV27
TGTGCCAGCAGTCCAAGCGGGGGGTCAGATACGCAGTATTTT	CASSPSGGSDTQYF	TRBJ2-3	few	TRBD2	TRBV6-4
TGTTCCAGCAGCCCATCAGCGGGGGGTCCCTACGAGCAGTACTTC	CSSSPSAGGPYEQYF	TRBJ2-7	.	TRBD2	TRBV7-9
TGCGCCAGCAGCTTGGTAGGGGGTGGCGATCAGCCCCAGCATTTT	CASSLVGGGDQPQHF	TRBJ1-5	.	.	TRBV5-1
TGTGCCTGGAGTGTACGCCTCCGGTCGGGGACAGGGAGCTCCTACGAGCAGTACTTC	CAWSVRLRSGTGSSYEQYF	TRBJ2-7	.	TRBD1	TRBV30
TGTGCCAGTAGTGTAACAGTTACGAACACCGGGGAGCTGTTTTTT	CASSVTVTNTGELFF	TRBJ2-2	.	.	TRBV19
TGTGCCAGCAAACCACCGGGGGCAACTAATGAAAAACTGTTTTTT	CASKPPGATNEKLFF	TRBJ1-4	once	.	TRBV4-2
TGCGCCAGCAGCCTAGGGGGCGACGACACTGAAGCTTTCTTT	CASSLGGDDTEAFF	TRBJ1-1	.	TRBD1	TRBV5-1
TGCGCCAGCAGCTTCCCACAGGGGTCCTACAATGAGCAGTTCTTC	CASSFPQGSYNEQFF	TRBJ2-1	.	TRBD1	TRBV5-1
TGTGCCAGCAGCTTACTCTATGAGGGGGCAGGCGATACGCAGTATTTT	CASSLLYEGAGDTQYF	TRBJ2-3	.	TRBD1	TRBV7-8